These 6 T cell receptor beta chains originate from one sample sequenced in a study of CD8 T cells in ankylosing spondylitis. Study-wide findings and caveats: One TCR beta motif, made up of roughly 8 highly homologous variants, appeared characteristic of ankylosing spondylitis blood.

Their specific antigens are unknown. A single record per CDR3 protein comes from TCRdb applying MiXCR to the 5' RACE reads. The repertoire holds some 220,000 distinct CDR3 sequences, with 5.5% to 7.5% as singletons. The sequenced sample consisted of blood, either unsorted or a sorted T cell fraction (not recorded which). Source of these receptors: a male donor with ankylosing spondylitis.

The V gene is TRBV7-9, the J gene TRBJ1-3; no definite D call. The germline V and J ends were trimmed by 5 bases and 2 bases, with 19 bases remaining between them. The CDR3 has 17 amino acids. CDR1 and CDR2 from the germline V gene are SEHNR and FQNEAQ (reference sequence). The CDR3 reads CASSLNRGRTPGNTIYF. In DNA form, the CDR3 reads TGTGCCAGCAGCCTAAACCGTGGAAGGACTCCTGGAAACACCATATATTTT.

This clonotype was detected ten times or more. The genes are TRBV6-5 and TRBJ2-1; TRBD2 might be the D (5 bases). The CDR3 runs to 14 residues. Germline V lookup: CDR1 MNHEY, CDR2 SVGAGI. V lost 4 bases and J lost 2, with 9 bases in between. The CDR3 loop reads CASSSQRTYNEQFF. In DNA, the CDR3 is TGTGCCAGCAGTTCCCAGCGGACCTACAATGAGCAGTTCTTC.

This clonotype was counted at least ten times. J is TRBJ1-1 and V is TRBV2; tentatively, D is TRBD1 (5 bases). Germline V gene sequence: CDR1 SNHLY, CDR2 FYNNEI. Trimming stripped 3 bases from V and 3 bases from J, with 8 bases between. The CDR3 is made up of 13 amino acids. CDR3 amino acids: CASSDRGDTEAFF. In DNA, the CDR3 is TGTGCCAGCAGTGATCGGGGGGACACTGAAGCTTTCTTT.

This clonotype was counted at least ten times. The chain has TRBV6-2 or TRBV6-3 and TRBJ1-5; D is undetermined. The V end was cut by 4 bases, the J end by 5 bases, with 9 bases between. The CDR3 covers 13 residues. The germline gives CDR1 MNHEY, CDR2 SVGEGT. CDR3 protein: CASSWTGDQPQHF. In DNA form, the CDR3 reads TGTGCCAGCAGTTGGACGGGAGATCAGCCCCAGCATTTT.

In this sample, this clonotype turned up many times. The chain couples TRBV29-1 to TRBJ2-5, with D unclear. Germline V gives CDR1 SQVTM, CDR2 ANQGSEA. CDR3 length: 15 residues. V dropped 2 bases and J dropped 4 bases, with 17 bases sitting between them. The CDR3 reads CSVEKAQDLTETQYF. Here the CDR3 DNA reads TGCAGCGTTGAAAAGGCTCAGGATCTCACAGAGACCCAGTACTTC.

This clonotype was detected many times. This rearrangement joins TRBV11-2 to TRBJ2-3; D remains unclear. V gave up 5 bases and J gave up 6 bases, with 21 bases separating them. CDR1 and CDR2 from the germline V gene are SGHAT and FQNNGV. The CDR3 runs to 16 residues. The CDR3 bases are TGTGCCAGCAGCCCTAGTGGGGTCCAAGGGCGTGATACGCAGTATTTT. Its translation: CASSPSGVQGRDTQYF.